This is a list of T cell receptor beta chains from one sample in a study of control samples from healthy donors and cancer patients. Profiling relied on immunoSEQ multiplex PCR, and the TCRdb table lists in-frame clones only, not all of them. Of under 85,000 clones listed, about 79% are singletons. The sample was PBMCs. The origin of the receptors is a man between 60 and 75 years old with head and neck cancer. CDR3s include the opening cysteine and the closing phenylalanine or tryptophan. A D gene is named only where the DNA matches it firmly. For some rows the clone size is stated as once, few or many, or as a class when expanded; others skip it.

D	size	V	J	CDR3	DNA
-	-	TRBV25-1	TRBJ1-1	CASSEWGQGSGPNTEAFF	TGTGCCAGCAGTGAATGGGGCCAGGGGTCCGGGCCTAACACTGAAGCTTTCTTT
TRBD1	-	TRBV6-5	TRBJ2-2	CASSSAGTGGGELFF	TGTGCCAGCAGTTCCGCCGGGACAGGGGGCGGGGAGCTGTTTTTT
TRBD2	-	TRBV3-1/TRBV3-2	TRBJ2-3	CASTQAGSTDTQYF	TGTGCCAGCACCCAAGCGGGGAGCACAGATACGCAGTATTTT
-	-	TRBV30	TRBJ1-2	CAWSRRTYGYTF	TGTGCCTGGAGTCGACGGACCTATGGCTACACCTTC
TRBD2	-	TRBV5-8	TRBJ2-1	CASSRGTSGRYDNEQFF	TGTGCCAGCAGCCGGGGGACTAGCGGGAGGTACGACAATGAGCAGTTCTTC
-	-	TRBV1	TRBJ2-1	CTSSHLTNEQFF	TGCACCAGCAGCCACTTGACCAATGAGCAGTTCTTC
-	-	TRBV10-2	TRBJ2-4	CASKTPRAKNIQYF	TGCGCCAGCAAGACCCCGAGGGCCAAAAACATTCAGTACTTC
-	-	TRBV12-3/TRBV12-4	TRBJ1-1	CASSRNANTEAFF	TGTGCCAGCAGCCGGAATGCGAACACTGAAGCTTTCTTT
TRBD2	-	TRBV4-2	TRBJ2-1	CASSQASGRAGVNEQFF	TGTGCCAGCAGCCAAGCTAGCGGGAGGGCGGGCGTCAATGAGCAGTTCTTC
-	-	TRBV19	TRBJ1-3	CASSIGVRSGNTIYF	TGTGCCAGTAGTATAGGTGTGAGATCTGGAAACACCATATATTTT
-	-	TRBV24-1	TRBJ2-2	CATSVRGKTGELFF	TGTGCCACCTCCGTGCGGGGCAAGACCGGGGAGCTGTTTTTT
-	-	TRBV19	TRBJ2-6	CASSIRARGTRSGANVLTF	TGTGCCAGTAGTATTAGGGCCAGGGGAACCCGCTCTGGGGCCAACGTCCTGACTTTC
TRBD1	-	TRBV10-3	TRBJ2-5	CAIRVDRDIEETQYF	TGTGCCATCAGAGTTGACAGGGATATCGAAGAGACCCAGTACTTC
TRBD1	-	TRBV5-6	TRBJ1-2	CASSFGQGDGYTF	TGTGCCAGCAGCTTCGGGCAGGGGGACGGCTACACCTTC
TRBD1	-	TRBV11-2	TRBJ2-1	CASSLGQGAPSSYNEQFF	TGTGCCAGCAGCCTGGGACAGGGGGCCCCTAGCTCCTACAATGAGCAGTTCTTC
TRBD2	-	TRBV7-2	TRBJ2-5	CASSLLGLAGETQYF	TGTGCCAGCAGCTTATTGGGACTAGCGGGAGAGACCCAGTACTTC
-	-	TRBV3-1/TRBV3-2	TRBJ2-1	CASSQYGRTNEQFF	TGTGCCAGCAGCCAGTATGGACGGACTAATGAGCAGTTCTTC
TRBD1	-	TRBV19	TRBJ2-6	CASRPSGQGSKGANVLTF	TGTGCCAGTCGGCCCTCGGGACAGGGATCGAAAGGGGCCAACGTCCTGACTTTC
-	-	TRBV18	TRBJ1-1	CASSPPVGRNTEAFF	TGTGCCAGCTCACCACCGGTCGGCCGGAACACTGAAGCTTTCTTT
TRBD2	-	TRBV6-5	TRBJ2-2	CASSWGLAVTGELFF	TGTGCCAGCAGTTGGGGACTAGCGGTCACCGGGGAGCTGTTTTTT
-	-	TRBV5-1	TRBJ2-3	CASSLVPAGGGTDTQYF	TGCGCCAGCAGCTTGGTGCCCGCTGGCGGAGGCACAGATACGCAGTATTTT
-	-	TRBV5-1	TRBJ2-1	CASRPGSSHNEQFF	TGCGCCAGCAGACCGGGGTCTTCCCACAATGAGCAGTTCTTC
-	-	TRBV10-3	TRBJ2-6	CAISESRAVGAGANVLTF	TGTGCCATCAGTGAGTCGAGGGCTGTGGGCGCTGGGGCCAACGTCCTGACTTTC
-	few	TRBV27	TRBJ2-3	CASRGDRDTQYF	TGTGCCAGCAGGGGGGATCGAGATACGCAGTATTTT
TRBD2	-	TRBV25-1	TRBJ2-5	CASSPNRASGSGETQYF	TGTGCCAGCAGCCCTAATCGGGCTAGCGGGAGCGGAGAGACCCAGTACTTC
-	-	TRBV30	TRBJ1-3	CAWSVLRLKAAGNTIYF	TGTGCCTGGAGTGTCTTACGCCTTAAAGCAGCTGGAAACACCATATATTTT
-	few	TRBV27	TRBJ2-2	CASRAGGRLVLGNGFYTGELFF	TGTGCCAGCAGGGCCGGGGGCCGGCTTGTTTTAGGGAACGGGTTTTACACCGGGGAGCTGTTTTTT
TRBD1	-	TRBV28	TRBJ1-2	CATRTGGRGYTF	TGTGCCACCCGGACAGGGGGTCGTGGCTACACCTTC
TRBD2	few	TRBV5-1	TRBJ2-7	CASSSLAGGRYEQYF	TGCGCCAGCAGCTCCCTAGCGGGAGGCCGCTACGAGCAGTACTTC
TRBD1	-	TRBV20-1	TRBJ2-3	CSASLLDRGFTDTQYF	TGCAGTGCTAGTCTTTTGGACAGGGGTTTCACAGATACGCAGTATTTT
-	-	TRBV18	TRBJ2-5	CASSPRAGLGETQYF	TGTGCCAGCTCACCACGAGCGGGTTTGGGAGAGACCCAGTACTTC
-	-	TRBV10-3	TRBJ1-1	CAISEYGGVNTEAFF	TGTGCCATCAGTGAATATGGGGGAGTGAACACTGAAGCTTTCTTT